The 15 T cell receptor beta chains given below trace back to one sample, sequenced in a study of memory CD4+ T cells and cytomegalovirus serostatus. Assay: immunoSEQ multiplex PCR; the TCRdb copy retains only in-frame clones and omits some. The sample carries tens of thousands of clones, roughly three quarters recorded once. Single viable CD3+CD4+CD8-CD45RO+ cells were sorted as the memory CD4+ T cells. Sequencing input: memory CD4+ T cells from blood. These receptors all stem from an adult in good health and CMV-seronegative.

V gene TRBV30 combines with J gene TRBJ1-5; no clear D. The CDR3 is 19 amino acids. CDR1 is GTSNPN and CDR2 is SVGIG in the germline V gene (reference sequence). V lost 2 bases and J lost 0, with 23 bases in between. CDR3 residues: CAWSPPPYYTDFSNQPQHF. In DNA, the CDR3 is TGTGCCTGGAGTCCTCCCCCCTATTATACAGATTTTAGCAATCAGCCCCAGCATTTT.

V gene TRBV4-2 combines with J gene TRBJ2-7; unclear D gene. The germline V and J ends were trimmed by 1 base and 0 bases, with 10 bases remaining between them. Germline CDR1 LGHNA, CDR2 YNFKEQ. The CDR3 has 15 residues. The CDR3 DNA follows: TGTGCCAGCAGCCAAGGCGATGGGTTCTCCTACGAGCAGTACTTC. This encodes CASSQGDGFSYEQYF.

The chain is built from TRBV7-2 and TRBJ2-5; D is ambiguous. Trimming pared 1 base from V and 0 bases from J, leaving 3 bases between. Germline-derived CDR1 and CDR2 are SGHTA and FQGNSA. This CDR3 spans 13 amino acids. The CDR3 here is CASSLVNQETQYF. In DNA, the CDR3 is TGTGCCAGCAGCTTAGTTAACCAAGAGACCCAGTACTTC.

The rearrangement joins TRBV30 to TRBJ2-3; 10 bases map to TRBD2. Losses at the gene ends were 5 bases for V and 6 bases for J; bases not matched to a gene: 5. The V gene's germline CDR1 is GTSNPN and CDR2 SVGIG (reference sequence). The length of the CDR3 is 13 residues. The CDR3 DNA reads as TGTGCCTGGCAGCGGGGGGGCCTGGATACGCAGTATTTT. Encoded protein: CAWQRGGLDTQYF.

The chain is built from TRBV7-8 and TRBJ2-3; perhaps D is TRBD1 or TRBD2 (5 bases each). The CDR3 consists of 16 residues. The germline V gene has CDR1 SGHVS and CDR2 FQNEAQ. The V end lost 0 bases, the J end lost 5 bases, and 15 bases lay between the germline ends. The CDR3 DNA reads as TGTGCCAGCAGCTTAGCGGCTCTAGCTCAGGGAGATACGCAGTATTTT. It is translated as CASSLAALAQGDTQYF.

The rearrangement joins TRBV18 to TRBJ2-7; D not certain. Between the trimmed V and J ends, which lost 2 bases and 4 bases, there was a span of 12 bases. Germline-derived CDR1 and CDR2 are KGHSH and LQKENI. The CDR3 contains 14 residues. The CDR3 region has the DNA TGTGCCAGCTCACCAAGAGACGGGTTTTACGAGCAGTACTTC. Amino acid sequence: CASSPRDGFYEQYF.

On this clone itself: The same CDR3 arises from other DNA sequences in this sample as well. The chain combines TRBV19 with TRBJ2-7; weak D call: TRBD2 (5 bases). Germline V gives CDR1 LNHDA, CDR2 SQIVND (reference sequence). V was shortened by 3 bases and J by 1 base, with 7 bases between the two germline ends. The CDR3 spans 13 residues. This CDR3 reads CASSMAGSYEQYF. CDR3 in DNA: TGTGCCAGTAGTATGGCGGGTTCCTACGAGCAGTACTTC.

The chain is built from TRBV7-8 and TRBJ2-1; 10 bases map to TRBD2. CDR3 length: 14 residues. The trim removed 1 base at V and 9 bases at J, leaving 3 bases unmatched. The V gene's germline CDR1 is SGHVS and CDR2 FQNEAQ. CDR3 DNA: TGTGCCAGCAGCTTAGGTAGCGGGAGGATTGAGCAGTTCTTC. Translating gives CASSLGSGRIEQFF.

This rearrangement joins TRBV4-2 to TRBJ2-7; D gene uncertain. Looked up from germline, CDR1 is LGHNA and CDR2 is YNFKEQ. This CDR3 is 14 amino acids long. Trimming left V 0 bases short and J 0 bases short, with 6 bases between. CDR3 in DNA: TGTGCCAGCAGCCAAGATCTCGCCTCCTACGAGCAGTACTTC. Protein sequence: CASSQDLASYEQYF.

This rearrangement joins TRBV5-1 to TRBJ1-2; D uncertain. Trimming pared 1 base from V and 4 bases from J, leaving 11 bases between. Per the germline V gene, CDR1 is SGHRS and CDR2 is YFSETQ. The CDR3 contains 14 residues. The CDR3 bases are TGCGCCAGCAGCTTGACAACAGCCGCCTATGGCTACACCTTC. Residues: CASSLTTAAYGYTF.

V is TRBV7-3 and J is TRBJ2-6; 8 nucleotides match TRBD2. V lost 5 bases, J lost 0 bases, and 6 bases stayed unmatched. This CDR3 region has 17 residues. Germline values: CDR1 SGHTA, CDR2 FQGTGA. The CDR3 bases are TGTGCCAGCAGCCGACTAGCGTCCTCCTCTGGGGCCAACGTCCTGACTTTC. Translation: CASSRLASSSGANVLTF.

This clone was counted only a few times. In DNA, the CDR3 is TGTGCCAGCAAAGTTAGGGCGAGAGAAAAACTGTTTTTT. This codes for CASKVRAREKLFF. The rearrangement joins TRBV6-1 to TRBJ1-4; D uncertain. CDR1 MNHNS and CDR2 SASEGT come from the germline V gene. This CDR3 spans 13 amino acids. V was pared by 7 bases and J by 8 bases, with 14 bases between.

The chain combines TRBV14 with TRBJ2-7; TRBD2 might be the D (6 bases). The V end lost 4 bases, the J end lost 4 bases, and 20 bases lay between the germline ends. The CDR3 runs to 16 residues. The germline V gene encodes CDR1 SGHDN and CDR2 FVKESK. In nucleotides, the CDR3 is TGTGCCAGCAGCCTCCCCGGGGGTAGCGCGCGATACGAGCAGTACTTC. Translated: CASSLPGGSARYEQYF.

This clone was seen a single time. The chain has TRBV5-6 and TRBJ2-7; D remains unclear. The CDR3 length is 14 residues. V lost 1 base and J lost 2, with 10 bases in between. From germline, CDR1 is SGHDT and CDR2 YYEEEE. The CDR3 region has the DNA TGTGCCAGCAGCTTGCACGGCCACCCCTACGAGCAGTACTTC. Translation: CASSLHGHPYEQYF.

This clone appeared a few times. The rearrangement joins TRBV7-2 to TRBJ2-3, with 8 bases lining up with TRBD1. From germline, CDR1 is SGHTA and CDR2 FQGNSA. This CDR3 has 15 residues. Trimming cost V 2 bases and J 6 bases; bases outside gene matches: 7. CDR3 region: CASSLQGARGDTQYF. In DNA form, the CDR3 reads TGTGCCAGCAGCTTACAGGGGGCCCGCGGGGATACGCAGTATTTT.